This entry is about one T cell receptor beta chain. The antigen is undetermined. The germline V gene has CDR1 SGHRS and CDR2 YFSETQ. V shed 4 bases, J shed 4 bases, and the junction held 11 bases outside the gene matches. CDR3 length: 16 amino acids. The sample originates from a study of cytomegalovirus exposure and HLA in healthy donors. Study-wide findings and caveats: In vitro data verified a few CMV-associated chains as specific for CMV antigens.

PCR amplification relied on 60 Vbeta primers (plus 13 Jbeta primers). Assay: immunoSEQ multiplex PCR; the TCRdb copy retains only in-frame clones and omits some. Altogether more than 85,000 clones are present, roughly 71% being singletons, with the ten largest covering 5.4%. The genes are TRBV5-1 and TRBJ2-1, with 7 bases lining up with TRBD1. The specimen sequenced was PBMCs. The sequence came from a woman in her seventies in good health and CMV-seropositive. DNA of the CDR3: TGCGCCAGCAGCCCTGACAGGGTCGATCGGTACAATGAGCAGTTCTTC. It is translated as CASSPDRVDRYNEQFF. Using reference TRBV5-1 and TRBJ2-1 for the parts outside the CDR3, the full variable domain is KAGVTQTPRYLIKTRGQQVTLSCSPISGHRSVSWYQQTPGQGLQFLFEYFSETQRNKGNFPGRFSGRQFSNSRSEMNVSTLELGDSALYLCASSPDRVDRYNEQFFGPGTRLTVL.